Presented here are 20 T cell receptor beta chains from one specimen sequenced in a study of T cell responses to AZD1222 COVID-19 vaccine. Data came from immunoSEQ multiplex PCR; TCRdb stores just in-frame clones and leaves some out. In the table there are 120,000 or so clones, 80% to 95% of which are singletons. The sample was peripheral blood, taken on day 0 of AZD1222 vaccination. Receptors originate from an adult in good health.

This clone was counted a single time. The CDR3 nucleotides are TGTGCCACCAGTGATTCTGCAGGGGGCTACGAGCAGTACTTC. This gives the protein CATSDSAGGYEQYF. This chain uses TRBV24-1 with TRBJ2-7, with TRBD1 identical over 7 bases. This CDR3 contains 14 residues. Germline CDR1 and CDR2: KGHDR and SFDVKD. Trimming cost V 2 bases and J 3 bases; bases outside gene matches: 3.

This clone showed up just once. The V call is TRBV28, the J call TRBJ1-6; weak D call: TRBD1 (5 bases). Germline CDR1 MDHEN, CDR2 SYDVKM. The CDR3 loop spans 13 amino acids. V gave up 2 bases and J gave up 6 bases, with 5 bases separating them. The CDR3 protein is CASSLGGNSPLHF. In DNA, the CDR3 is TGTGCCAGCAGTTTAGGGGGTAATTCACCCCTCCACTTT.

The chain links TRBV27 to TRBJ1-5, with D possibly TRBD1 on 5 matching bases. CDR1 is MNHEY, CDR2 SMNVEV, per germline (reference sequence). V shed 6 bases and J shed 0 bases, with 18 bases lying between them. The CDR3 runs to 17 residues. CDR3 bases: TGTGCCAGCAGCCCCTCCCAAACAGGTTATAGCAATCAGCCCCAGCATTTT. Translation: CASSPSQTGYSNQPQHF.

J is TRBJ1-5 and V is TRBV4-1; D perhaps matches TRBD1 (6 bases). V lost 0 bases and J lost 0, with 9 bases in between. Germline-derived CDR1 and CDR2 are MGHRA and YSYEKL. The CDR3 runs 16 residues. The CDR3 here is CASSQDSRGSNQPQHF. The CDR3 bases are TGCGCCAGCAGCCAAGATAGCAGGGGTAGCAATCAGCCCCAGCATTTT.

CDR3 nucleotides: TGTGCCAGCAGTATTGGGACAGGGAATTCACCCCTCCACTTT. It translates to CASSIGTGNSPLHF. The rearrangement joins TRBV28 to TRBJ1-6; 9 nucleotides line up with TRBD1. There are 14 residues in the CDR3. J lost 7 bases, V lost 5 bases, and 3 bases had no gene match. Germline V gene lookup returns CDR1 MDHEN and CDR2 SYDVKM.

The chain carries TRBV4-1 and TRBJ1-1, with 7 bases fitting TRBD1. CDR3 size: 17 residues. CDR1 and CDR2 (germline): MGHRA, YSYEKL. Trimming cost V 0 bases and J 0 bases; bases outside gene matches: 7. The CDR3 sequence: CASSQERTGAMNTEAFF. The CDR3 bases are TGCGCCAGCAGCCAAGAAAGAACAGGGGCTATGAACACTGAAGCTTTCTTT.

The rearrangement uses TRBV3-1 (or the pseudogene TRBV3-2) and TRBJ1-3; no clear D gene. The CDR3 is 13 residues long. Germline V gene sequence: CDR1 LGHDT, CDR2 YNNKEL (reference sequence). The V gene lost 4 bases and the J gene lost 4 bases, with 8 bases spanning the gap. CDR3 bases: TGTGCCAGCAGCCCCTTGGAAGGAAACACCATATATTTT. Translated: CASSPLEGNTIYF.

As DNA, the CDR3 is TGTGCCAGCAGCAGGAGGGCCGAGCAGTACTTC. Translating it yields CASSRRAEQYF. The chain couples TRBV28 to TRBJ2-7; weak D call: TRBD2 (6 bases). The V and J ends lost 6 bases and 6 bases respectively, with 9 bases between them. The CDR3 sequence is 11 residues long. Germline CDR1 MDHEN, CDR2 SYDVKM.

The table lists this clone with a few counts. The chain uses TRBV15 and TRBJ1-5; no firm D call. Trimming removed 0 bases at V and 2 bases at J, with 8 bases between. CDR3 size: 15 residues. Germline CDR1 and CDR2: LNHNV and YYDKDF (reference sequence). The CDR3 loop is CATSRDTGGNQPQHF. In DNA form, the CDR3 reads TGTGCCACCAGCAGAGATACGGGTGGCAATCAGCCCCAGCATTTT.

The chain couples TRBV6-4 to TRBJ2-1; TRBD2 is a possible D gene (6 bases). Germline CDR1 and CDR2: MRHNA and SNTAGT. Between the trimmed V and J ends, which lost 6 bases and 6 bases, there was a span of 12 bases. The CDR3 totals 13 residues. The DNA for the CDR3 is TGTGCCAGCAGCGGGACTCGATCCAATGAGCAGTTCTTC. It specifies CASSGTRSNEQFF.

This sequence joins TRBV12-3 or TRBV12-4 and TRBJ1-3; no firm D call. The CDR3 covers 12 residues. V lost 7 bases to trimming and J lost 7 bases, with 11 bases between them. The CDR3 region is CASIRTVNTIYF. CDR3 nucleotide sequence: TGTGCCAGCATCCGGACTGTTAACACCATATATTTT.

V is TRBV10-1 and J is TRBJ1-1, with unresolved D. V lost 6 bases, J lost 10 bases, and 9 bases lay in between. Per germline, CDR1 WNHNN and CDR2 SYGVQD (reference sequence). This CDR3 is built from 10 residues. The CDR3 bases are TGCGCCAGCAGGAGCCGGGGAGCTTTCTTT. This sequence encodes CASRSRGAFF.

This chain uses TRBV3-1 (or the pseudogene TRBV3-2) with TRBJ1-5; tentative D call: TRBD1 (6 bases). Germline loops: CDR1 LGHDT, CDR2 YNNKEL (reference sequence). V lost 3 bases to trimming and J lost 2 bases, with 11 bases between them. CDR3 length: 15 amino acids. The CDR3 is CASSQGQFGNQPQHF. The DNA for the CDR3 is TGTGCCAGCAGCCAGGGACAATTCGGCAATCAGCCCCAGCATTTT.

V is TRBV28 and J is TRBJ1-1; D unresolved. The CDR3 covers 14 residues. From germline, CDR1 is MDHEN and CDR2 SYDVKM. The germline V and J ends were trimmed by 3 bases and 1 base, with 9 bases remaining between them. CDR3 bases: TGTGCCAGCAGTTTTATTCCGAAGAACACTGAAGCTTTCTTT. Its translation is CASSFIPKNTEAFF.

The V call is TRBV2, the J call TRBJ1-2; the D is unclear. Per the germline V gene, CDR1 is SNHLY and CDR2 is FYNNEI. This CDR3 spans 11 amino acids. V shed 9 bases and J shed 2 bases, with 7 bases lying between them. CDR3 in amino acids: CASKDNYGYTF. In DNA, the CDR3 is TGTGCCAGTAAGGACAACTATGGCTACACCTTC. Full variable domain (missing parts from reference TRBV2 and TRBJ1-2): EPEVTQTPSHQVTQMGQEVILRCVPISNHLYFYWYRQILGQKVEFLVSFYNNEISEKSEIFDDQFSVERPDGSNFTLKIRSTKLEDSAMYFCASKDNYGYTFGSGTRLTVV.

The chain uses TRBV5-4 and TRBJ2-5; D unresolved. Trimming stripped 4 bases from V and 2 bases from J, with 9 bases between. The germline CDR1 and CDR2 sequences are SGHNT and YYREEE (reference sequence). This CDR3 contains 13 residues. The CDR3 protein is CASSRDWQETQYF. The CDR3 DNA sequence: TGTGCCAGCAGCCGTGACTGGCAAGAGACCCAGTACTTC.

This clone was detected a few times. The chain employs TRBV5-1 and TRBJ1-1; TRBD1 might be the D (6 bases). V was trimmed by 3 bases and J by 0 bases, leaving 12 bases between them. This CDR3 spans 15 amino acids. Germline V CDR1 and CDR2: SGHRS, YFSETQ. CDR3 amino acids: CASSYRRGLNTEAFF. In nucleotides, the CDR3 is TGCGCCAGCAGCTATCGCAGGGGTTTGAACACTGAAGCTTTCTTT.

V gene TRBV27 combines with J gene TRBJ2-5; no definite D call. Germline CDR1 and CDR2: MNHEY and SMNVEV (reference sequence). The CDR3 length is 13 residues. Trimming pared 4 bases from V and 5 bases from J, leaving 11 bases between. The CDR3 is CASSSRVGETQYF. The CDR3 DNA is TGTGCCAGCAGTTCAAGGGTGGGGGAGACCCAGTACTTC.

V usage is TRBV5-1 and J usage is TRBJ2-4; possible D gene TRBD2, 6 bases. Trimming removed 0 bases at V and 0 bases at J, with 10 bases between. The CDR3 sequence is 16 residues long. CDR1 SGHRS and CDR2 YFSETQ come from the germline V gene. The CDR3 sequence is CASSLEGGLAKNIQYF. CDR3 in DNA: TGCGCCAGCAGCTTGGAGGGAGGATTAGCCAAAAACATTCAGTACTTC.

The DNA of the CDR3 is TGTGCCAGTACGGGGCCCTATAGCAATCAGCCCCAGCATTTT. As protein: CASTGPYSNQPQHF. The V call is TRBV2, the J call TRBJ1-5; tentative D call: TRBD1 (5 bases). Germline lookup yields CDR1 SNHLY and CDR2 FYNNEI. This CDR3 is built from 14 residues. Between the trimmed V and J ends, which lost 9 bases and 0 bases, there was a span of 12 bases. Looking up the rest from reference TRBV2 and TRBJ1-5 gives the full variable domain: EPEVTQTPSHQVTQMGQEVILRCVPISNHLYFYWYRQILGQKVEFLVSFYNNEISEKSEIFDDQFSVERPDGSNFTLKIRSTKLEDSAMYFCASTGPYSNQPQHFGDGTRLSIL.